This TCR beta chain was observed in a study of Ad26.COV2.S vaccination and SARS-CoV-2 variants. Sequenced by immunoSEQ multiplex PCR; TCRdb stores in-frame clones only, minus some. The top ten hold under 5% of the sample, which has around 350,000 clones, about 92% seen once. The sample was peripheral blood, taken after recovery from COVID-19. This receptor was obtained from a human donor who had recovered from COVID-19.

CDR3 DNA sequence: TGTGCCAGCGGCAGACAGCTCTTGTCCAACTATGGCTACACCTTC. The encoded protein is CASGRQLLSNYGYTF. This sequence joins TRBV27 and TRBJ1-2; perhaps TRBD1 as D (5 bases). V gave up 8 bases and J gave up 2 bases, with 18 bases separating them. The CDR3 totals 15 residues. Germline V gene data show CDR1 as MNHEY and CDR2 as SMNVEV (reference sequence).